What follows is one TCR beta chain and its context. Its cognate antigen is unknown. The data originate from a study of long-term antiretroviral therapy in people with HIV. Study results and limitations: Transplant donor controls retained higher diversity, though diversity increased after ART.

Runs used v3.0 of the immunoSEQ assay and were done at survey level. Target depth was about 40,000-50,000 T-cell genomes per sample. Measured with immunoSEQ multiplex PCR; TCRdb has only the in-frame clones, and not every one. The sample yields 24,000 or so clones, roughly 86% seen once. V lost 7 bases to trimming and J lost 5 bases, with 13 bases between them. Germline V gene sequence: CDR1 SNHLY, CDR2 FYNNEI. CDR3 length: 13 amino acids. The origin of this receptor is a woman aged 25 to 39 with HIV. The specimen comprised unsorted PBMCs, sampled 1.9 years after starting antiretroviral therapy. The chain carries TRBV2 and TRBJ2-3; D ambiguous. The CDR3 sequence: CASKEQYLDTQYF. The CDR3 region has the DNA TGTGCCAGCAAGGAGCAATATTTAGATACGCAGTATTTT.